This T cell receptor (beta chain) was identified in a study of cytomegalovirus exposure and HLA in healthy donors. Study context: Prior work identified 117 million unique TCR beta sequences in approximately 200 million T cells.

There are 14 residues in the CDR3. V was clipped by 8 bases and J by 6 bases; unmatched bases: 11. The germline V gene has CDR1 MNHNS and CDR2 SASEGT. Note on this clone: Its cognate antigen is unknown.

The study, taken as a whole, reports: A few V segments could not be told apart, such as TRBV6-2 and TRBV6-3, and were left out.

PCR amplification relied on 60 Vbeta primers (plus 13 Jbeta primers). Assay used: immunoSEQ multiplex PCR; TCRdb lists only in-frame clones, some missing. The sample shows over 100,000 clones, about 80% of them seen only once. This sequence joins TRBV6-1 and TRBJ1-1; 8 positions match TRBD1. This receptor was obtained from a woman aged 40 to 49 in good health and CMV-seropositive. Sequencing was done on a sample of PBMCs. CDR3 region: CASANFQGAAEAFF. The DNA of the CDR3 is TGTGCCAGCGCTAACTTTCAGGGGGCGGCTGAAGCTTTCTTT.